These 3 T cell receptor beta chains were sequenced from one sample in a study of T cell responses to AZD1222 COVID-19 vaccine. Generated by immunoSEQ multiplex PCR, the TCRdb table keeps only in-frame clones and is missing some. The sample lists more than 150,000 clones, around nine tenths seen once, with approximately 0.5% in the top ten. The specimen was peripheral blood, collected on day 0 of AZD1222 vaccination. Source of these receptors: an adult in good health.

CDR3 coding DNA: TGCAGTGCTAGTCGGGGGGCGGGAGAGCAGTACTTC. This gives the protein CSASRGAGEQYF. The V gene is TRBV20-1, the J gene TRBJ2-7; tentative D call: TRBD2 (7 bases). V lost 3 bases and J 7 bases, leaving 13 bases between the germline ends. The CDR3 has 12 residues. Germline loops: CDR1 DFQATT, CDR2 SNEGSKA (reference sequence).

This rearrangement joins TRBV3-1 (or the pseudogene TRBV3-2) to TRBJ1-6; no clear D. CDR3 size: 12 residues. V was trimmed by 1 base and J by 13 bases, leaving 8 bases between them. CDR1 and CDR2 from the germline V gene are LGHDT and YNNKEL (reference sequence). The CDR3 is CASSQGATPLHF. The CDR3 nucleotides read TGTGCCAGCAGCCAAGGGGCCACTCCCCTCCACTTT.

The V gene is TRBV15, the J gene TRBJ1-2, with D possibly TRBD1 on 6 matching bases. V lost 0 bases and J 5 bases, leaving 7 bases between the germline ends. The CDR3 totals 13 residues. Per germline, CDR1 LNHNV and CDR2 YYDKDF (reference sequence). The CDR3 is CATSRDQGYGYTF. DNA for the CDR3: TGTGCCACCAGCAGAGATCAGGGGTATGGCTACACCTTC.